These 29 T cell receptor beta chains were sequenced from one sample in a study of blood T cells in healthy people across ages. Sample-barcoded 5' priming and a J-beta primer mix drove a second PCR of roughly 6 to 12 cycles. One entry per CDR3 protein results from TCRdb running MiXCR on the 5' RACE reads. The sample yields roughly 2 million distinct CDR3 sequences, 49% seen once. Sequenced sample: blood. The source of these receptors is a woman between 40 and 50 years old in good health.

The CDR3 coding sequence is TGTGCCAGCAGCTTAGAACCGGGACAGGGGAGCTTCTACACCTTC. As protein: CASSLEPGQGSFYTF. The rearrangement uses TRBV7-6 and TRBJ1-2; 10 bases match TRBD1. The V gene end was trimmed by 1 base and the J gene end by 10 bases; junction bases not matched to a gene: 9. The germline CDR1 and CDR2 sequences are SGHVS and FNYEAQ. The CDR3 is made up of 15 amino acids. The full variable domain, its missing parts supplied by reference TRBV7-6 and TRBJ1-2, is GAGVSQSPRYKVTKRGQDVALRCDPISGHVSLYWYRQALGQGPEFLTYFNYEAQQDKSGLPNDRFSAERPEGSISTLTIQRTEQRDSAMYRCASSLEPGQGSFYTFGSGTRLTVV.

V is TRBV20-1 and J is TRBJ1-4, with 7 bases fitting TRBD1. The length of the CDR3 is 16 residues. J was trimmed by 0 bases and V by 5 bases; bases with no gene match: 9. CDR1 and CDR2 from the germline V gene are DFQATT and SNEGSKA (reference sequence). CDR3 region: CSALDRRLATNEKLFF. The CDR3 nucleotides are TGCAGTGCTTTGGACAGGAGGCTTGCAACTAATGAAAAACTGTTTTTT.

This chain joins TRBV18 and TRBJ2-3, with D possibly called TRBD1 or TRBD2 (6 bases each). The CDR3 extends over 19 amino acids. From germline, CDR1 is KGHSH and CDR2 LQKENI. V lost 1 base and J 6 bases, leaving 26 bases between the germline ends. The CDR3 nucleotides read TGTGCCAGCTCACCACTAAACCTACACCAAGGGGGGAAAACCGATACGCAGTATTTT. This sequence encodes CASSPLNLHQGGKTDTQYF.

The chain recombines TRBV6-2 or TRBV6-3 with TRBJ2-1, with a tentative D call TRBD2 (6 bases). The CDR3 is 13 amino acids. Trimming cost V 5 bases and J 7 bases, with 12 bases left between them. CDR1 and CDR2 from the germline V gene are MNHEY and SVGEGT. The CDR3 coding sequence is TGTGCCAGCAGTCCTGGGACTTGGAATGAGCAGTTCTTC. The encoded protein is CASSPGTWNEQFF.

J is TRBJ2-5 and V is TRBV5-1, with 9 bases fitting TRBD1. This CDR3 has 15 amino acids. V was clipped by 2 bases and J by 11 bases; unmatched bases: 13. Per the germline V gene, CDR1 is SGHRS and CDR2 is YFSETQ. The chain's CDR3 is CASSLIQGALNEQYF. DNA of the CDR3: TGCGCCAGCAGCTTAATACAGGGGGCGTTGAATGAGCAGTACTTC.

V usage is TRBV5-1 and J usage is TRBJ2-5; D not resolved. The CDR3 extends over 13 amino acids. Germline V gene data show CDR1 as SGHRS and CDR2 as YFSETQ. V was trimmed by 4 bases and J by 5 bases, leaving 12 bases between them. The CDR3 spells CASSKSYSETQYF. In DNA form, the CDR3 reads TGCGCCAGCAGCAAGAGTTACAGTGAGACCCAGTACTTC. Together with reference TRBV5-1 and TRBJ2-5, the CDR3 gives the full variable domain: KAGVTQTPRYLIKTRGQQVTLSCSPISGHRSVSWYQQTPGQGLQFLFEYFSETQRNKGNFPGRFSGRQFSNSRSEMNVSTLELGDSALYLCASSKSYSETQYFGPGTRLLVL.

This clonotype was observed a handful of times. The rearrangement links TRBV12-3 or TRBV12-4 to TRBJ1-5; possible D gene TRBD1, 6 bases. The V end was cut by 2 bases, the J end by 6 bases, with 14 bases between. The CDR3 has 15 residues. The CDR3 bases are TGTGCCAGCAGTTTAATCCGGGGGCAGAGTCAGCCCCAGCATTTT. Translated, it gives CASSLIRGQSQPQHF.

V is TRBV6-2 or TRBV6-3 and J is TRBJ2-1; 8 nucleotides align to TRBD1. V shed 8 bases and J 10 bases; nucleotides not matched to a gene: 16. Germline V CDR1 and CDR2: MNHEY, SVGEGT. CDR3 length: 15 amino acids. The CDR3 spells CASCYGQGSCWEQFF. The CDR3 DNA reads as TGTGCCAGCTGCTACGGACAGGGAAGTTGTTGGGAGCAGTTCTTC.

V usage is TRBV29-1 and J usage is TRBJ1-2, with TRBD1 matching 7 bases. CDR3 length: 14 amino acids. V shed 3 bases, J shed 4 bases, and the junction held 8 bases outside the gene matches. Germline V lookup: CDR1 SQVTM, CDR2 ANQGSEA. CDR3 protein: CSVEAGGTGYGYTF. CDR3 nucleotide sequence: TGCAGCGTTGAGGCAGGGGGAACGGGCTATGGCTACACCTTC.

The chain links TRBV4-3 to TRBJ2-6; D remains ambiguous. Germline V gene data show CDR1 as LGHNA and CDR2 as YSLEER. CDR3 length: 15 residues. Between the trimmed V and J ends, which lost 2 bases and 18 bases, there was a span of 23 bases. The CDR3 sequence: CASSQLACLPPVETF. CDR3 coding DNA: TGCGCCAGCAGCCAATTAGCATGCCTCCCCCCTGTTGAGACTTTC.

V and J are TRBV6-5 and TRBJ2-3; the match to TRBD2 covers 8 bases. The ends lost 6 bases at V and 6 bases at J; junction bases unmatched: 11. The germline gives CDR1 MNHEY, CDR2 SVGAGI. CDR3 length: 15 amino acids. The CDR3 DNA reads as TGTGCCAGCAGGACGGGACTAGGATTCTCGGATACGCAGTATTTT. It translates to CASRTGLGFSDTQYF.

The chain joins TRBV20-1 to TRBJ1-6, with a tentative D call TRBD1 (5 bases). Trimming removed 3 bases at V and 5 bases at J, with 11 bases between. This CDR3 spans 14 amino acids. CDR1 and CDR2 from the germline V gene are DFQATT and SNEGSKA (reference sequence). The CDR3 sequence is CSASRVRDNSPLHF. For the CDR3, the DNA is TGCAGTGCTAGTCGCGTCAGGGATAATTCACCCCTCCACTTT.

The chain combines TRBV6-2 or TRBV6-3 with TRBJ2-3; the D is unclear. The CDR3 runs 14 residues. Germline V lookup: CDR1 MNHEY, CDR2 SVGEGT. Between the trimmed V and J ends, which lost 2 bases and 3 bases, there was a span of 9 bases. The CDR3 DNA reads TGTGCCAGCAGTTACGAACCATCAACAGATACGCAGTATTTT. Residues: CASSYEPSTDTQYF.

The V and J genes are TRBV5-1 and TRBJ2-1, with D perhaps TRBD1 or TRBD2 (5 bases each). V was cut by 5 bases and J by 0 bases, with 12 bases left in between. Germline CDR1 reads SGHRS; CDR2 reads YFSETQ. The CDR3 is made up of 15 amino acids. The CDR3, as DNA: TGCGCCAGCAGTTTTCAGGGAGTCTCCTACAATGAGCAGTTCTTC. Translating it yields CASSFQGVSYNEQFF.

This clonotype was recorded at least ten times. The rearrangement links TRBV7-2 to TRBJ2-5; D assignment may be TRBD1 or TRBD2 (5 bases each). V dropped 1 base and J dropped 4 bases, with 13 bases sitting between them. The CDR3 extends over 15 amino acids. Germline V CDR1 and CDR2: SGHTA, FQGNSA. CDR3 region: CASSLVASGAETQYF. DNA for the CDR3: TGTGCCAGCAGCTTAGTAGCGTCCGGGGCAGAGACCCAGTACTTC.

V usage is TRBV28 and J usage is TRBJ2-2; 11 nucleotides line up with TRBD1. CDR1 is MDHEN, CDR2 SYDVKM, per germline. This CDR3 comprises 17 residues. V was pared by 3 bases and J by 4 bases, with 7 bases of the junction left unmatched. CDR3 nucleotide sequence: TGTGCCAGCAGTTTCTTGACCGGGACAGGGGGCACCGGGGAGCTGTTTTTT. Encoded protein: CASSFLTGTGGTGELFF.

This clonotype showed up just once. The DNA is left out, because the CDR3 cannot be placed on it with certainty; the CDR3 is given as TCRdb lists it. The chain combines TRBV7-2 with TRBJ2-5; the table calls TRBD2, which could not be checked here. Germline assignment: CDR1 SGHTA and CDR2 FQGNSA. The CDR3 is 16 residues long, ends included. The CDR3 sequence is CASSLSSGGRILAQYF.

The chain joins TRBV15 to TRBJ2-5; 11 bases match TRBD2. The CDR3 extends over 16 amino acids. With V trimmed by 6 bases and J by 11 bases, 17 bases remained unmatched. Germline loops: CDR1 LNHNV, CDR2 YYDKDF (reference sequence). The CDR3 DNA follows: TGTGCCACCAGTAGAAAGACTAGCGGGGCTTACAATGAGCAGTACTTC. Its protein is CATSRKTSGAYNEQYF. Using reference TRBV15 and TRBJ2-5 for the parts outside the CDR3, the full variable domain is DAMVIQNPRYQVTQFGKPVTLSCSQTLNHNVMYWYQQKSSQAPKLLFHYYDKDFNNEADTPDNFQSRRPNTSFCFLDIRSPGLGDTAMYLCATSRKTSGAYNEQYFGPGTRLLVL.

This chain joins TRBV4-3 and TRBJ2-3, with D possibly being TRBD1 (5 bases). CDR1 is LGHNA, CDR2 YSLEER, per germline. The CDR3 spans 17 residues. V was shortened by 0 bases and J by 1 base, with 14 bases between the two germline ends. The CDR3 loop is CASSQDRAGIGTDTQYF. The CDR3 DNA follows: TGCGCCAGCAGCCAAGATCGAGCAGGGATTGGCACAGATACGCAGTATTTT.

This clonotype was detected a few times. The chain employs TRBV28 and TRBJ2-7; maybe TRBD1 (6 bases). Deletions cut 6 bases from V and 3 bases from J, with 18 bases between. Germline V gene sequence: CDR1 MDHEN, CDR2 SYDVKM. CDR3 length: 15 amino acids. The CDR3 reads CASSPSFPDSYEQYF. The CDR3 nucleotides read TGTGCCAGCAGCCCTTCGTTTCCGGACAGCTACGAGCAGTACTTC.

The rearrangement joins TRBV5-5 to TRBJ2-7; D is perhaps TRBD2 (5 bases). Per the germline V gene, CDR1 is SGHKS and CDR2 is YYEKEE (reference sequence). Trimming removed 0 bases at V and 0 bases at J, with 19 bases between. This CDR3 has 18 amino acids. As DNA, the CDR3 is TGTGCCAGCAGCTTGGGGCTGGAGTATAGCGAGAGCTCCTACGAGCAGTACTTC. This translates into CASSLGLEYSESSYEQYF. The whole variable domain, filled in from reference TRBV5-5 and TRBJ2-7, reads DAGVTQSPTHLIKTRGQQVTLRCSPISGHKSVSWYQQVLGQGPQFIFQYYEKEERGRGNFPDRFSARQFPNYSSELNVNALLLGDSALYLCASSLGLEYSESSYEQYFGPGTRLTVT.

J is TRBJ1-2 and V is TRBV28; TRBD1 agrees at 9 bases. V lost 5 bases and J lost 12; bases outside the gene matches: 10. Germline V CDR1 and CDR2: MDHEN, SYDVKM. The CDR3 is 13 amino acids. The CDR3 region is CASSPIPDRGHTF. The CDR3 DNA follows: TGTGCCAGCAGTCCCATACCGGACAGGGGACACACCTTC.

The chain combines TRBV6-1 with TRBJ2-5; TRBD2 aligns across 10 bases. The DNA end favors TRBJ2-1, so the J call may be wrong. Per germline, CDR1 MNHNS and CDR2 SASEGT. The CDR3 is 16 amino acids. CDR3: CASSGLAGAKQETQFF. The CDR3 nucleotides are TGTGCCAGCAGTGGACTAGCGGGTGCAAAACAAGAGACCCAGTTCTTC.

V gene TRBV28 combines with J gene TRBJ2-3; the D is unclear. Trimming left V 1 base short and J 10 bases short, with 9 bases between. This CDR3 has 12 amino acids. Germline V lookup: CDR1 MDHEN, CDR2 SYDVKM. This CDR3 reads CASSLSRFAQYF. CDR3 nucleotides: TGTGCCAGCAGTTTATCTAGGTTCGCGCAGTATTTT. The whole variable domain, remainder taken from reference TRBV28 and TRBJ2-3, is DVKVTQSSRYLVKRTGEKVFLECVQDMDHENMFWYRQDPGLGLRLIYFSYDVKMKEKGDIPEGYSVSREKKERFSLILESASTNQTSMYLCASSLSRFAQYFGPGTRLTVL.

The CDR3 coding sequence is TGTGCCAGCAGCTGCCAGGGGGGCTACGAGCAGTACTTC. This sequence encodes CASSCQGGYEQYF. The chain combines TRBV7-9 with TRBJ2-5; weak D call: TRBD1 (7 bases). The better agreement between TRBJ2-7 and the DNA end casts doubt on the J call. CDR3 size: 13 residues. Germline loops: CDR1 SEHNR, CDR2 FQNEAQ (reference sequence).

The chain has TRBV7-2 and TRBJ1-2; 7 bases align to TRBD1. CDR3 length equals 13 residues. The germline CDR1 and CDR2 sequences are SGHTA and FQGNSA. V gave up 7 bases and J gave up 4 bases; unmatched junction bases: 6. The CDR3 loop reads CASTLGTVYGYTF. Here the CDR3 DNA reads TGTGCCAGCACTCTCGGGACAGTCTATGGCTACACCTTC.

V is TRBV19 and J is TRBJ2-7, with D perhaps TRBD1 (6 bases). The DNA end is a closer match to TRBJ2-5, so the J assignment may be wrong. The CDR3 is 15 amino acids. From germline, CDR1 is LNHDA and CDR2 SQIVND (reference sequence). DNA of the CDR3: TGTGCCAGTAGTATCGCGACAGGTTATGGAGAGACCCAGTACTTC. As protein: CASSIATGYGETQYF.

The chain joins TRBV6-6 to TRBJ2-1; tentatively, D is TRBD2 (5 bases). The CDR3 extends over 15 amino acids. The V end lost 4 bases, the J end lost 5 bases, and 15 bases lay between the germline ends. The germline V gene encodes CDR1 MNHNY and CDR2 SVGAGI (reference sequence). The CDR3 sequence is CASSSLGRRDNEQFF. CDR3 coding DNA: TGTGCCAGCAGTTCATTAGGACGGCGGGACAATGAGCAGTTCTTC.

This clonotype was found a few times. The genes are TRBV5-1 and TRBJ2-3; 7 nucleotides align to TRBD2. The CDR3 runs 17 residues. V lost 4 bases, J lost 2 bases, and 13 bases stayed unmatched. Germline loops: CDR1 SGHRS, CDR2 YFSETQ. CDR3 sequence: CASSLNGLVLPTDTQYF. Here the CDR3 DNA reads TGCGCCAGCAGCCTAAACGGACTAGTCCTCCCCACAGATACGCAGTATTTT.